This T cell receptor (beta chain) comes out of a study of blood T cell repertoires in COVID-19. In the study overall: Nucleic acid was either cDNA or gDNA, and it came from T cells, B-cell-depleted T cells, or PBMCs.

Participant-given clinical history determined each cohort assignment. CDR3 length equals 18 residues. Germline values: CDR1 LGHDT, CDR2 YNNKEL (reference sequence). Trimming left V 0 bases short and J 4 bases short, with 16 bases between. As originally analysed: By means of reference gene primer amplification, nucleated cell counts were estimated. Assay: immunoSEQ multiplex PCR; the TCRdb copy retains only in-frame clones and omits some. The V and J calls and clone size are taken from that table; D and trimming were inferred from the DNA. The sample holds over 200,000 clones, approximately 86% seen once.

The chain carries TRBV3-1 (or the pseudogene TRBV3-2) and TRBJ2-6; possible D gene TRBD2, 6 bases. The material sequenced was PBMCs or T cells enriched from blood (not recorded which). The clonotype originates from a woman aged 30 to 39 who had been exposed to COVID-19. CDR3 bases: TGTGCCAGCAGCCAAGATGTGGCGGGGAAGGCCGGGGCCAACGTCCTGACTTTC. Translating gives CASSQDVAGKAGANVLTF.